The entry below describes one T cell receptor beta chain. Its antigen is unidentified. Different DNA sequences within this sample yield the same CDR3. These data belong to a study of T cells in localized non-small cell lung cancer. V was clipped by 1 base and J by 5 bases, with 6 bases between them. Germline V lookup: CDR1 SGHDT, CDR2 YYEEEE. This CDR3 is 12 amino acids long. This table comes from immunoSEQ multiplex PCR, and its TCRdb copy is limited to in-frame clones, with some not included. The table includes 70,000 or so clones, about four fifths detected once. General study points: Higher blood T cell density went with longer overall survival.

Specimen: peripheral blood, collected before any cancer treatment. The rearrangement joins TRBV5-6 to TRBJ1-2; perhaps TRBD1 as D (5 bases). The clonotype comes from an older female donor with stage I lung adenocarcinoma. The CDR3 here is CASSLWGYGYTF. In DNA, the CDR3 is TGTGCCAGCAGCTTGTGGGGGTATGGCTACACCTTC.